A selection of T cell receptor beta chains follows, all from one sample in a study of Ad26.COV2.S vaccination and SARS-CoV-2 variants. TCRdb keeps only in-frame clones here, not all; method: immunoSEQ multiplex PCR. The table lists 430,000 or so clones, 80% to 95% of them singletons. The sample in question was peripheral blood, obtained in a trial of Ad26.COV2.S vaccine versus placebo. The receptors shown here come from a person between 18 and 65 years old who received the Ad26.COV2.S COVID-19 vaccine or a placebo. The CDR3 runs from the conserved cysteine through the conserved F or W. A D gene is named only where the DNA matches it firmly. Clone size is not always given. Where it is, it says once, few, many or a class for expanded clones.

d_call j_call v_call clone_size cdr3_aa cdr3_nt
. TRBJ1-5 TRBV27 . CASSLYPPTGSWGQPQHF TGTGCCAGCAGTTTATACCCCCCGACCGGGTCCTGGGGGCAGCCCCAGCATTTT
TRBD1 TRBJ2-2 TRBV5-1 . CASTGQDLAGELFF TGCGCCAGCACCGGACAGGACCTGGCCGGGGAGCTGTTTTTT
. TRBJ2-5 TRBV7-8 . CASSFGGYQETQYF TGTGCCAGCAGCTTCGGCGGATACCAAGAGACCCAGTACTTC
. TRBJ2-3 TRBV29-1 . CSVVFRGLLDTQYF TGCAGCGTTGTCTTTCGGGGCCTGCTAGATACGCAGTATTTT
. TRBJ2-7 TRBV4-1 . CASSTNYGGRYEQYF TGCGCCAGCAGCACTAACTATGGCGGGCGCTACGAGCAGTACTTC
. TRBJ2-3 TRBV5-4 . CASSLRGRTDTQYF TGTGCCAGCAGCTTGAGGGGACGGACAGATACGCAGTATTTT
. TRBJ2-7 TRBV15 . CATSRAHSPYEQYF TGTGCCACCAGCAGAGCCCATTCCCCCTACGAGCAGTACTTC
. TRBJ1-1 TRBV7-2 . CASSPRTSEAFF TGTGCCAGCAGCCCGAGGACAAGTGAAGCTTTCTTT
. TRBJ1-6 TRBV5-1 . CASSSNNSPLHF TGCGCCAGCAGCTCGAATAATTCACCCCTCCACTTT
. TRBJ2-7 TRBV5-6 once CASSPQGGHPSYEQYF TGTGCCAGCAGCCCGCAGGGGGGACACCCGTCCTACGAGCAGTACTTC
. TRBJ2-1 TRBV7-5 . CVRSFRSSSGSGYNEQFF TGTGTCAGAAGCTTTAGGTCGTCTAGCGGGAGTGGCTACAATGAGCAGTTCTTC
TRBD2 TRBJ2-2 TRBV19 . CASRTTGGGLGGELFF TGTGCCAGTAGGACGACGGGAGGGGGTTTAGGCGGGGAGCTGTTTTTT
. TRBJ2-3 TRBV6-2/TRBV6-3 once CASSYRTLAQYF TGTGCCAGCAGTTACCGTACCCTTGCGCAGTATTTT
. TRBJ2-1 TRBV10-1 . CASSESNVLSGVDEQFF TGCGCCAGCAGTGAGTCAAATGTATTGTCGGGAGTTGATGAGCAGTTCTTC
. TRBJ2-7 TRBV12-3/TRBV12-4 . CASSPPSYEQYF TGTGCCAGCAGTCCCCCCAGCTACGAGCAGTACTTC
TRBD2 TRBJ2-3 TRBV7-8 . CASSLWTSGRGTDTQYF TGTGCCAGCAGCTTGTGGACTAGCGGGAGAGGGACAGATACGCAGTATTTT
. TRBJ2-1 TRBV6-5 . CASSNPGTIQFF TGTGCCAGCAGCAACCCCGGGACAATACAGTTCTTC
TRBD2 TRBJ2-7 TRBV19 . CASSILYSREGPYEQYF TGTGCCAGTAGTATTTTATACTCGCGGGAGGGCCCCTACGAGCAGTACTTC
TRBD1 TRBJ2-7 TRBV19 . CASSSGQGAYEQYF TGTGCCAGTAGCTCCGGACAGGGTGCCTACGAGCAGTACTTC
. TRBJ2-2 TRBV12-5 few CASGLAGTNTGELFF TGTGCTAGTGGTTTGGCGGGCACGAACACCGGGGAGCTGTTTTTT
TRBD2 TRBJ2-1 TRBV10-3 . CAIRREGEEQFF TGTGCCATCAGGCGGGAGGGCGAAGAGCAGTTCTTC